This note documents a single TCR beta chain sequence. The entry originates in a study of OX40 agonist ivuxolimab in advanced cancers. Study information: Allowance was made for prior anti-PD-1, anti-PD-L1 or anti-CTLA-4 therapy, and approximately 40% had some.

Generated by immunoSEQ multiplex PCR, the TCRdb table keeps only in-frame clones and is missing some. The sample records almost 85,000 clones, 85% to 90% being singletons. The CDR3 loop spans 16 amino acids. The germline V and J ends were trimmed by 1 base and 2 bases, with 13 bases remaining between them. The germline V gene has CDR1 SGDLS and CDR2 YYNGEE. Patients had blood sampled at baseline and again on cycle 4 day 1 and cycle 7 day 1. The material was CD4+ or CD8+ T cells sorted from blood, obtained in a trial of the OX40 agonist ivuxolimab. This sequence joins TRBV9 and TRBJ2-1; D might be TRBD2 (6 bases). This receptor was obtained from an adult with an advanced solid tumor such as melanoma, head and neck, liver or kidney cancer. CDR3 DNA: TGTGCCAGCAGCGTACGGCGGGATGGGGCCTACAATGAGCAGTTCTTC. It is translated as CASSVRRDGAYNEQFF.